This T cell receptor beta chain was obtained from a study of CD4 T cells in relation to SARS-CoV-2 and coronaviruses. The overall study: The negative reference was HIV-1 Nef peptide pool or peptide-free culture.

Germline V lookup: CDR1 SGHVS, CDR2 FQNEAQ. The CDR3 is made up of 16 amino acids. The ends were cut back, 4 bases at V and 0 bases at J, with 13 bases in the middle. About this clone itself: Antigen specificity is unknown.

The repertoire was sequenced with immunoSEQ multiplex PCR; TCRdb's copy has only in-frame clones and lacks some. The sample holds around 25,000 clones; over 60% are singletons and the top ten take about 9.4%. Unexposed donor CD4+ T cells date from about 2011-2018, before the COVID-19 pandemic. After around nine days of culture, CD4+ T cells were isolated. Unexposed-donor CD4+ T cells were probed with SARS-CoV-2 S/N and four cold-coronavirus spikes, cells permitting. PBMCs were plated at a few million per well in IL-2-containing medium. The TCR was taken from a human donor in good health. Sequenced sample: CD4+ T cells from PBMCs, cultured in vitro. The rearrangement joins TRBV7-8 to TRBJ2-1; D is ambiguous. This chain's CDR3 is CASSSFRLGSYNEQFF. The CDR3 nucleotides read TGTGCCAGCAGCTCATTCAGACTGGGCTCCTACAATGAGCAGTTCTTC.